This entry concerns a single TCR beta chain. One end of the junction does not line up with germline, which may come from a read error. These data originate in a study of CD4 and CD8 cells across lung adenocarcinoma regions. The germline V gene encodes CDR1 MNHNS and CDR2 SASEGT. The CDR3 is made up of 10 amino acids. TCRdb analysed the PCR reads with MiXCR anew, one entry per CDR3 protein. The profile shows 9,500 to 15,000 distinct CDR3 sequences, around 50% of them singletons. The V and J genes are TRBV6-1 and TRBJ2-3, with D unresolved. The sequenced sample consisted of CD8+ T cells from the margin of a lung tumor. The sequence came from a female donor with lung adenocarcinoma. The CD4 and CD8 labels of this study may be unreliable. Here the CDR3 DNA reads TGTGCCAGTAACCGAGAGGCCCAGTACTTT. Residues: CASNREAQYF.